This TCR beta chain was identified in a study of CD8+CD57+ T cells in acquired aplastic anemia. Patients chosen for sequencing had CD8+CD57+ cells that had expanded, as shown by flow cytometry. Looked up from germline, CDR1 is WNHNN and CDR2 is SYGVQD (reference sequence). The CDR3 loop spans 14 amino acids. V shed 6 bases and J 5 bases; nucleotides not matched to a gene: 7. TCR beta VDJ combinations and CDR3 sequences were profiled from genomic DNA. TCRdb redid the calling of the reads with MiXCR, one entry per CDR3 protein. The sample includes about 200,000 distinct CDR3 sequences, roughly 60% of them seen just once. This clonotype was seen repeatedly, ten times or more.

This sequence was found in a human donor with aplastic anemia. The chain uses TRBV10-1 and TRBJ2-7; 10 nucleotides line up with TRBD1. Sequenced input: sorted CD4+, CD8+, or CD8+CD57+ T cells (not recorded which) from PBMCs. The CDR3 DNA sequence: TGCGCCAGCAGCGGGGGACAGGGGACCCACGAGCAGTACTTC. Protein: CASSGGQGTHEQYF.